The 17 T cell receptor beta chains reported below all come from one sample, sequenced in a study of shared clonotypes between healthy human individuals. Profiled with immunoSEQ multiplex PCR; TCRdb holds only in-frame clones, not every one. The table has around 550,000 clones, about 95% seen once. The material sequenced was naive CD4+ T cells sorted from blood. Subset meaning: CD45RA+ positively selected. These receptor sequences come from a woman aged 25 to 39 in good health.

The V and J genes are TRBV18 and TRBJ2-7, with TRBD2 as a possible D gene (6 bases). This CDR3 comprises 17 residues. The V gene lost 0 bases and the J gene lost 0 bases, with 15 bases spanning the gap. In germline, CDR1 is KGHSH, CDR2 LQKENI. In DNA form, the CDR3 reads TGTGCCAGCTCACCACCAGGAAAGCGGGTAATCTCCTACGAGCAGTACTTC. Its translation is CASSPPGKRVISYEQYF.

The chain carries TRBV7-9 and TRBJ2-5, with TRBD1 matching over 7 bases. Germline V gene data show CDR1 as SEHNR and CDR2 as FQNEAQ (reference sequence). The CDR3 extends over 16 amino acids. V was pared by 0 bases and J by 1 base, with 5 bases of the junction left unmatched. CDR3 sequence reads: CASSLAGTGAQETQYF. The CDR3 coding sequence is TGTGCCAGCAGCTTAGCAGGTACAGGGGCCCAAGAGACCCAGTACTTC.

The V call is TRBV30, the J call TRBJ1-1; D unresolved. The CDR3 has 13 residues. Trimming stripped 2 bases from V and 4 bases from J, with 11 bases between. CDR1 GTSNPN and CDR2 SVGIG come from the germline V gene (reference sequence). For the CDR3, the DNA is TGTGCCTGGAGTTTAAAGCGGGGCACTGAAGCTTTCTTT. It codes for CAWSLKRGTEAFF.

The chain employs TRBV5-1 and TRBJ2-1; TRBD2 matches at 9 bases. The germline gives CDR1 SGHRS, CDR2 YFSETQ. The CDR3 is 15 amino acids. V lost 1 base to trimming and J lost 4 bases; unmatched junction nucleotides: 3. CDR3 sequence reads: CASSLSAGGYNEQFF. CDR3 nucleotide sequence: TGCGCCAGCAGCTTGTCAGCGGGAGGATACAATGAGCAGTTCTTC.

The chain carries TRBV9 and TRBJ2-7; 11 bases are a match to TRBD1. The germline V gene has CDR1 SGDLS and CDR2 YYNGEE. V gave up 3 bases and J gave up 6 bases; unmatched junction bases: 8. The CDR3 totals 15 residues. The CDR3 sequence: CASSAEGQGVLEQYF. As DNA, the CDR3 is TGTGCCAGCAGCGCAGAGGGACAGGGGGTTCTCGAGCAGTACTTC. Drawing the rest from reference TRBV9 and TRBJ2-7, the complete variable domain is DSGVTQTPKHLITATGQRVTLRCSPRSGDLSVYWYQQSLDQGLQFLIQYYNGEERAKGNILERFSAQQFPDLHSELNLSSLELGDSALYFCASSAEGQGVLEQYFGPGTRLTVT.

The rearrangement uses TRBV4-1 and TRBJ2-1; 11 positions agree with TRBD2. V trimming: 4 bases; J trimming: 7 bases; junction bases outside the gene matches: 9. CDR3 length: 16 amino acids. Germline V gene lookup returns CDR1 MGHRA and CDR2 YSYEKL. CDR3 coding DNA: TGCGCCAGCAGCCGCCCTGAGGCTAGCGGGAGGAATGAGCAGTTCTTC. Translating gives CASSRPEASGRNEQFF.

The J gene is TRBJ2-5, the V gene TRBV9; the match to TRBD2 covers 7 bases. V dropped 2 bases and J dropped 5; count of bases not matched to a gene: 9. The germline gives CDR1 SGDLS, CDR2 YYNGEE. The CDR3 is made up of 15 amino acids. This CDR3 reads CASSVYLGEGETQYF. The DNA of the CDR3 is TGTGCCAGCAGCGTCTACCTAGGGGAGGGGGAGACCCAGTACTTC.

The V gene is TRBV7-2, the J gene TRBJ2-1; D is unresolved. The V end lost 1 base, the J end lost 9 bases, and 13 bases lay between the germline ends. The CDR3 runs to 14 residues. Germline assignment: CDR1 SGHTA and CDR2 FQGNSA. The CDR3 coding sequence is TGTGCCAGCAGCTTAGGGTCCCCCAGAGGTGAGCAGTTCTTC. Its translation: CASSLGSPRGEQFF.

As for this clone: The same CDR3 also results from other DNA sequences found in this sample. The rearrangement joins TRBV11-2 to TRBJ2-7; TRBD2 agrees at 12 bases. Per germline, CDR1 SGHAT and CDR2 FQNNGV. This CDR3 spans 15 amino acids. The junction had 3 bases not matched to a gene; V was cut back by 4 bases and J by 2 bases. CDR3 protein: CASSSRLAGAYEQYF. The CDR3, as DNA: TGTGCCAGCAGCTCACGACTAGCGGGAGCCTACGAGCAGTACTTC.

The chain employs TRBV27 and TRBJ2-1; D may be TRBD2 (6 bases). The germline CDR1 and CDR2 sequences are MNHEY and SMNVEV (reference sequence). CDR3 size: 17 residues. Trimming stripped 2 bases from V and 2 bases from J, with 16 bases between. For the CDR3, the DNA is TGTGCCAGCAGTTTAGCGGGGAGGAGGGGCACCTACAATGAGCAGTTCTTC. This translates into CASSLAGRRGTYNEQFF.

This clone was seen once. The V and J genes are TRBV19 and TRBJ2-2; tentative D call: TRBD1 (6 bases). Trimming removed 10 bases at V and 6 bases at J, with 21 bases between. The CDR3 has 15 residues. Germline lookup yields CDR1 LNHDA and CDR2 SQIVND (reference sequence). This CDR3 is CATRIEGPGAGELFF. The CDR3 DNA sequence: TGTGCCACCAGAATCGAGGGGCCAGGGGCCGGGGAGCTGTTTTTT.

The CDR3 reads CAIKADRGRKAGSIEQFF. Here the CDR3 DNA reads TGTGCCATCAAGGCGGACAGGGGACGAAAAGCGGGTTCCATTGAGCAGTTCTTC. The chain joins TRBV10-3 to TRBJ2-1; TRBD1 matches 9 bases. Looked up from germline, CDR1 is ENHRY and CDR2 is SYGVKD. This CDR3 is 18 amino acids long. J gave up 9 bases and V 7 bases, and 22 bases lay outside the gene matches.

The chain combines TRBV28 with TRBJ1-4; 10 bases fit TRBD1. The CDR3 loop spans 15 amino acids. The germline gives CDR1 MDHEN, CDR2 SYDVKM. The V segment lost 3 bases and the J segment 8 bases; nucleotides outside the gene matches: 6. The CDR3 DNA follows: TGTGCCAGCAGTTTTAGACAGGGGGCTTTCGAAAAACTGTTTTTT. It specifies CASSFRQGAFEKLFF.

This clone occurred once. The genes are TRBV27 and TRBJ2-2; D possibly matches TRBD1 or TRBD2 (5 bases each). V was cut by 2 bases and J by 4 bases, with 8 bases left in between. Germline CDR1 MNHEY, CDR2 SMNVEV (reference sequence). The CDR3 totals 14 residues. The DNA for the CDR3 is TGTGCCAGCAGTTTAAGAGGGGTCACCGGGGAGCTGTTTTTT. Protein product: CASSLRGVTGELFF.

Turning to this clone: Other nucleotide sequences in the sample specify the same CDR3. The chain carries TRBV5-4 and TRBJ2-7; TRBD2 agrees at 10 bases. V dropped 3 bases and J dropped 2; count of bases not matched to a gene: 5. CDR1 is SGHNT, CDR2 YYREEE, per germline (reference sequence). There are 15 residues in the CDR3. CDR3 protein: CASSWTSGSAYEQYF. CDR3 sequence (DNA): TGTGCCAGCAGCTGGACTAGCGGAAGTGCCTACGAGCAGTACTTC.

The gene calls are TRBV9 and TRBJ2-7, with 8 nucleotides matching TRBD1. Germline loops: CDR1 SGDLS, CDR2 YYNGEE. V was clipped by 0 bases and J by 3 bases; unmatched bases: 5. CDR3 size: 15 residues. The CDR3 is CASSVGQGAYYEQYF. The CDR3 DNA sequence: TGTGCCAGCAGCGTAGGTCAGGGGGCGTACTACGAGCAGTACTTC.

V usage is TRBV2 and J usage is TRBJ2-1; D is unclear. CDR1 SNHLY and CDR2 FYNNEI come from the germline V gene. The CDR3 consists of 11 residues. The V and J ends lost 5 bases and 9 bases respectively, with 8 bases between them. The CDR3 reads CASSSRSEQFF. For the CDR3, the DNA is TGTGCCAGCAGTAGTAGAAGTGAGCAGTTCTTC.